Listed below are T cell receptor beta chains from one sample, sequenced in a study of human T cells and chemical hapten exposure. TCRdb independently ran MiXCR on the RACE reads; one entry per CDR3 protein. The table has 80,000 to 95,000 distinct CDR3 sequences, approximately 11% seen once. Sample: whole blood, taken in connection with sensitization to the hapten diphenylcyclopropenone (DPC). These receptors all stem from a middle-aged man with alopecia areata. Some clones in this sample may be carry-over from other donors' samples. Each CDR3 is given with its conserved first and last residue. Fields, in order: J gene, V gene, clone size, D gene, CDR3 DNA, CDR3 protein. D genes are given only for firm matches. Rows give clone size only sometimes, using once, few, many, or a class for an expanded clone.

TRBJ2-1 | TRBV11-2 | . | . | TGTGCCAGCAGCTTAGCCCCCCGATACAATGAGCAGTTCTTC | CASSLAPRYNEQFF
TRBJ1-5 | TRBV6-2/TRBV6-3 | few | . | TGTGCCAGCAGCCGGATTGGGAATCAGCCCCAGCATTTT | CASSRIGNQPQHF
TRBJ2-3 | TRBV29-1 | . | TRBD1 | TGCAGCGTTGAACAGGGGGCGGGGGATACGCAGTATTTT | CSVEQGAGDTQYF
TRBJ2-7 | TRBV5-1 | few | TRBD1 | TGCGCCAGCAGCCTGAGGACAGGTTCTTCCTACGAGCAGTACTTC | CASSLRTGSSYEQYF
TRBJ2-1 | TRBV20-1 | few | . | TGCAGTGCTAGAGGGTTAAGCACTGATGCGCAGTTCTTC | CSARGLSTDAQFF
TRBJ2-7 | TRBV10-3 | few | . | TGTGCCATCAGTGGAGGGTCCTACGAGCAGTACTTC | CAISGGSYEQYF
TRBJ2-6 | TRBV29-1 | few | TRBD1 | TGCAGCGTGGGGGGCGGGACAGGAAAACCCTCTGGGGCCAACGTCCTGACTTTC | CSVGGGTGKPSGANVLTF
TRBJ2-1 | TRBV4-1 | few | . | TGCGCCAGCAGCCAAGACCACGACTACGACCTCTACAATGAGCAGTTCTTC | CASSQDHDYDLYNEQFF
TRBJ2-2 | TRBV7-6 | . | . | TGTGCCAGCAGCTTAGGGAGTGCGGGGACTACCGGGGAGCTGTTTTTT | CASSLGSAGTTGELFF
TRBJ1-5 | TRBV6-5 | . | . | TGTGCCAGCAGTAGGACGGGGGTTAGCAATCAGCCCCAGCATTTT | CASSRTGVSNQPQHF
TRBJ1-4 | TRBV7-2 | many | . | TGTGCCAGCAGCTTAGTTGGGGTAGGGAATGAAAAACTGTTTTTT | CASSLVGVGNEKLFF
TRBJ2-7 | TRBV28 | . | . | TGTGCCAGCAGTTTGGACGGCTACGAGCAGTACTTC | CASSLDGYEQYF
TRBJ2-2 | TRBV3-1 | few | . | TGTGCCAGCAGCCAAGACACCGGGGAGCTGTTTTTT | CASSQDTGELFF
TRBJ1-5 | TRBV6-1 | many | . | TGTGCCAGCACCGGTTCAGGGGTTGATCAGCCCCAGCATTTT | CASTGSGVDQPQHF
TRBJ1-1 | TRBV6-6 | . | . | TGTGCCAGCAGTTACCGGGATACTGAAGCTTTCTTT | CASSYRDTEAFF
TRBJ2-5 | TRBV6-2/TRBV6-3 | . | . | TGTGCCAGCAGTTACGACCCACCGGGGGAGACCCAGTACTTC | CASSYDPPGETQYF
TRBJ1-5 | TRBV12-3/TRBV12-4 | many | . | TGTGCCAGCAGTTCTAGTTCACCAAGCGGGGGCAGGAATCAGCCCCAGCATTTT | CASSSSSPSGGRNQPQHF
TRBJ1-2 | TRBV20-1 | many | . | TGCAGTGCTACCTTTTTTGGTATACCAGGAGGCTACACCTTC | CSATFFGIPGGYTF
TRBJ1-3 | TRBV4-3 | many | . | TGCGCCAGCAGCCAAGAGGAAGGCGGGCGGGGAAACACCATATATTTT | CASSQEEGGRGNTIYF
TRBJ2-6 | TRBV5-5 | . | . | TGTGCCAGCAGCCTCCATGAGGCTCTGGGGGCCAACGTCCTGACTTTC | CASSLHEALGANVLTF
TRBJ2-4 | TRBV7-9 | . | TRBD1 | TGTGCCAGCAGTGGACAGGGGAGAGACATTCAGTACTTC | CASSGQGRDIQYF
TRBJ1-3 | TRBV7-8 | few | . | TGTGCCAGCAGCTTAGACCGTGAGCACTCTGGAAACACCATATATTTT | CASSLDREHSGNTIYF
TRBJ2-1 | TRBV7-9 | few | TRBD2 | TGTGCCAGCAGCTTCTCACTAGCGGGACTTAATGAGCAGTTCTTC | CASSFSLAGLNEQFF
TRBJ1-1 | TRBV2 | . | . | TGTGCCAGCAGTGAAGAAGGGGGCACTGAAGCTTTCTTT | CASSEEGGTEAFF
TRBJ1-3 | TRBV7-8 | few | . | TGTGCCAGCAGCTTATTATCTGGGGACGGAAACACCATATATTTT | CASSLLSGDGNTIYF
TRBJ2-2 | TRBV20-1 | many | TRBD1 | TGCAGTGCTGGAGGACAGGGGGCGCGAACCGGGGAGCTGTTTTTT | CSAGGQGARTGELFF
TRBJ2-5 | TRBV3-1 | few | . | TGTGCCAGCAGCCAAGTAAGGACAGCAGCGGCCCAGTACTTC | CASSQVRTAAAQYF
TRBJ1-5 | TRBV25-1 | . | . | TGTGCCAGCAGCCCATCAGGAAACAATCAGCCCCAGCATTTT | CASSPSGNNQPQHF
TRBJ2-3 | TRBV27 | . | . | TGTGCCAGCACCCATTCCAGGGCGGGTACCACAGATACGCAGTATTTT | CASTHSRAGTTDTQYF
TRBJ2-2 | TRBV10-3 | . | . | TGTGCCATCAGTGGAACCAACACCGGGGAGCTGTTTTTT | CAISGTNTGELFF
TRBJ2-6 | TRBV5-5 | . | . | TGTGCCAGCAGCACGAAAAGCTCTGGGGCCAACGTCCTGACTTTC | CASSTKSSGANVLTF
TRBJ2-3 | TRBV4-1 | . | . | TGCGCCAGCAGCCAATCCCCCGGGACTCCACGTAGCGATACGCAGTATTTT | CASSQSPGTPRSDTQYF